What follows are 17 T cell receptor beta chains derived from one specimen sequenced in a study of blood T cell repertoires in COVID-19. Profiled with immunoSEQ multiplex PCR; TCRdb holds only in-frame clones, not every one. Found here are approximately 180,000 clones, more than 80% of them singletons; the top ten hold approximately 0.5%. Sequenced sample: peripheral blood. Receptors were obtained from a man aged 50 to 59 with acute or convalescent COVID-19.

This chain links TRBV11-2 with TRBJ1-2, with D possibly being TRBD1 (5 bases). There are 14 residues in the CDR3. CDR1 is SGHAT, CDR2 FQNNGV, per germline. V was clipped by 4 bases and J by 4 bases, with 13 bases between them. CDR3 DNA sequence: TGTGCCAGCAGCTCTTTTGGGGGAGGCTATGGCTACACCTTC. It specifies CASSSFGGGYGYTF.

This clone came up a few times. J is TRBJ2-1 and V is TRBV19, with D possibly matching TRBD2 (5 bases). V was pared by 7 bases and J by 3 bases, with 16 bases between. Germline V gene sequence: CDR1 LNHDA, CDR2 SQIVND (reference sequence). This CDR3 has 15 amino acids. This chain's CDR3 is CASMGQDGSYNEQFF. The CDR3 nucleotides are TGTGCCAGTATGGGTCAGGATGGGAGCTACAATGAGCAGTTCTTC.

The J gene is TRBJ2-1, the V gene TRBV28; TRBD2 agrees at 13 bases. In germline, CDR1 is MDHEN, CDR2 SYDVKM. The CDR3 totals 18 residues. V was clipped by 7 bases and J by 4 bases; unmatched bases: 13. The CDR3 reads CASTSGVRGLAGYNEQFF. Here the CDR3 DNA reads TGTGCCAGCACCTCGGGGGTGAGGGGACTAGCGGGATACAATGAGCAGTTCTTC.

Note on this clone: This CDR3 is also generated by other DNA sequences in the sample. J is TRBJ2-1 and V is TRBV10-3; 7 nucleotides align to TRBD2. The CDR3 sequence is 14 residues long. Trimming at V came to 6 bases and at J to 5 bases, leaving 7 bases not matched to a gene. Per germline, CDR1 ENHRY and CDR2 SYGVKD. CDR3 in DNA: TGTGCCATCAGGGGGGGGGAGGCTCACAATGAGCAGTTCTTC. Its translation is CAIRGGEAHNEQFF.

The DNA for the CDR3 is TGTGCCACTGGGGACAGGGGGCCGACAGATACGCAGTATTTT. It encodes CATGDRGPTDTQYF. This rearrangement joins TRBV10-3 to TRBJ2-3; 12 bases match TRBD1. Germline V gives CDR1 ENHRY, CDR2 SYGVKD. CDR3 length equals 14 residues. Germline trimming cut 10 bases from V and 3 bases from J; bases unmatched to any gene: 5.

The J gene is TRBJ2-5, the V gene TRBV19; 8 bases align to TRBD2. In germline, CDR1 is LNHDA, CDR2 SQIVND (reference sequence). V was clipped by 6 bases and J by 4 bases; unmatched bases: 10. The CDR3 contains 15 residues. The DNA for the CDR3 is TGTGCCAGTAGGAAGACTAGCGCGAGCGGAGAGACCCAGTACTTC. Protein: CASRKTSASGETQYF.

The chain carries TRBV15 and TRBJ2-5, with D maybe TRBD2 (5 bases). CDR1 LNHNV and CDR2 YYDKDF come from the germline V gene (reference sequence). The CDR3 is 14 amino acids. Deletions cut 0 bases from V and 5 bases from J, with 10 bases between. The CDR3 sequence: CATSRDPGEETQYF. The DNA for the CDR3 is TGTGCCACCAGCAGAGATCCCGGGGAGGAGACCCAGTACTTC.

This clone was detected a few times. The chain couples TRBV6-2 or TRBV6-3 to TRBJ2-5; the match to TRBD2 covers 8 bases. V shed 4 bases, J shed 5 bases, and the junction held 9 bases outside the gene matches. Germline V gene lookup returns CDR1 MNHEY and CDR2 SVGEGT. The CDR3 spans 15 residues. The CDR3 reads CASSLLREVVETQYF. CDR3 DNA sequence: TGTGCCAGCAGTTTACTGCGGGAGGTTGTCGAGACCCAGTACTTC.

The rearrangement joins TRBV7-9 to TRBJ1-1, with D uncertain. CDR3 length: 16 residues. The germline V gene encodes CDR1 SEHNR and CDR2 FQNEAQ (reference sequence). V was clipped by 1 base and J by 1 base, with 13 bases between them. This chain's CDR3 is CASSLGPGIGNTEAFF. The CDR3 DNA reads TGTGCCAGCAGCTTAGGGCCGGGAATTGGGAACACTGAAGCTTTCTTT.

The chain couples TRBV6-5 to TRBJ1-6; D is unresolved. Germline V lookup: CDR1 MNHEY, CDR2 SVGAGI. V was pared by 7 bases and J by 5 bases, with 15 bases between. The CDR3 sequence is 15 residues long. CDR3 loop: CASNLGWLDNSPLHF. CDR3 coding DNA: TGTGCCAGCAACCTAGGCTGGCTGGATAATTCACCCCTCCACTTT.

This chain links TRBV6-5 with TRBJ1-1; 8 positions agree with TRBD1. The CDR3 is 13 residues long. After removal of 5 bases from V and 4 bases from J, the junction contained 3 bases not matched to a gene. Germline V gene sequence: CDR1 MNHEY, CDR2 SVGAGI. For the CDR3, the DNA is TGTGCCAGCAGTCCTACAGGGGGCACTGAAGCTTTCTTT. Encoded protein: CASSPTGGTEAFF.

This clone is a singleton in its sample. The V and J genes are TRBV19 and TRBJ1-1; D is undetermined. This CDR3 comprises 14 residues. Germline V CDR1 and CDR2: LNHDA, SQIVND (reference sequence). V lost 0 bases to trimming and J lost 8 bases, with 13 bases between them. The CDR3 sequence is CASSIDSGSGEAFF. The DNA of the CDR3 is TGTGCCAGTAGTATAGATTCGGGATCGGGGGAAGCTTTCTTT.

This sequence joins TRBV4-1 and TRBJ2-7, with 9 bases identical to TRBD2. The germline gives CDR1 MGHRA, CDR2 YSYEKL. The CDR3 runs 15 residues. J lost 0 bases, V lost 2 bases, and 2 bases had no gene match. The CDR3 DNA reads as TGCGCCAGCAGCCAAAGTAGCGGGAGCTCCTACGAGCAGTACTTC. Its protein product is CASSQSSGSSYEQYF.

The chain couples TRBV15 to TRBJ2-2; 9 positions agree with TRBD2. The CDR3 spans 17 residues. Germline loops: CDR1 LNHNV, CDR2 YYDKDF (reference sequence). The J segment lost 2 bases and the V segment lost 3 bases, leaving 7 bases of the junction unmatched. The CDR3 DNA reads TGTGCCACCAGCAGGGTAGCGGGAGAGAGAAACACCGGGGAGCTGTTTTTT. This encodes CATSRVAGERNTGELFF.

The chain combines TRBV7-3 with TRBJ2-7, with 10 bases fitting TRBD2. CDR1 is SGHTA and CDR2 is FQGTGA in the germline V gene. Trimming cost V 2 bases and J 2 bases; bases outside gene matches: 0. The CDR3 totals 14 residues. The CDR3 nucleotides are TGTGCCAGCAGCTTACTAGCGGGAGCCTACGAGCAGTACTTC. This codes for CASSLLAGAYEQYF. Full variable domain (outside the CDR3, taken from reference TRBV7-3 and TRBJ2-7): GAGVSQTPSNKVTEKGKYVELRCDPISGHTALYWYRQSLGQGPEFLIYFQGTGAADDSGLPNDRFFAVRPEGSVSTLKIQRTERGDSAVYLCASSLLAGAYEQYFGPGTRLTVT.

The chain combines TRBV5-1 with TRBJ2-3; TRBD1 aligns across 9 bases. Germline trimming cut 2 bases from V and 0 bases from J; bases unmatched to any gene: 1. The CDR3 runs to 15 residues. Germline CDR1 is SGHRS and CDR2 is YFSETQ. CDR3 amino acids: CASSFGQGSTDTQYF. The CDR3 DNA follows: TGCGCCAGCAGCTTCGGACAGGGGAGCACAGATACGCAGTATTTT.

This chain joins TRBV11-2 and TRBJ1-4; D possibly corresponds to TRBD1 (6 bases). V was shortened by 1 base and J by 5 bases, with 14 bases between the two germline ends. Germline CDR1 and CDR2: SGHAT and FQNNGV. CDR3 length: 16 amino acids. The CDR3 loop is CASSLALGQGNEKLFF. The CDR3 coding sequence is TGTGCCAGCAGCTTAGCTTTAGGGCAGGGGAATGAAAAACTGTTTTTT. The full variable domain, rest sourced from reference TRBV11-2 and TRBJ1-4, is EAGVAQSPRYKIIEKRQSVAFWCNPISGHATLYWYQQILGQGPKLLIQFQNNGVVDDSQLPKDRFSAERLKGVDSTLKIQPAKLEDSAVYLCASSLALGQGNEKLFFGSGTQLSVL.